This section outlines one TCR beta chain sequence together with its context. What this receptor recognizes is not known. Base qualities were left out, and no much larger clone turns up one base away. The sample originates from a study of shared clonotypes between healthy human individuals (dated by TCRdb to about 2020). In the study overall: Two women and a few men aged 18 to 49 years were included in the cohort. To increase sequencing depth and limit assay-specific biases, different laboratories used diverse techniques to prepare libraries and sequence TCR repertoires. To estimate repertoire size and how much clonotype sharing occurs between individuals, the study deeply sequenced the blood TCR repertoires of 4 to 6 healthy adults. Per donor, leukapheresis produced somewhere between about 0.9 and 9 billion PBMCs. Per donor, three plates each were used for CD4 naive and CD4 memory, two for CD8 naive, and one for CD8 memory. Results the study describes overall, beyond this receptor: When a handful of donors were compared, the shared fraction of clonotypes was about 5.5% for naive CD4, around 3.6% for naive CD8, more than 2% for memory CD4, and 0.35% to 0.4% for memory CD8. Pairwise subsampling indicated that sequencing depth was expected to affect the degree of clonotype sharing among donors. Naive subsets generally had larger estimated clonotype richness than memory subsets did. Compared with non-shared clonotypes, the clonotypes found in all four sorted-subset donors had higher generation probabilities. Sampling was restricted to blood, and TCR repertoires in tissue are likely to differ from TCR repertoires in blood. Even with the large sequencing depth, rarefaction of the sorted-subset datasets indicated that sequencing was incomplete. Because the study included only a small number of donors, the genetic and exposure-history diversity represented was limited.

Using the deep immunoSEQ assay, multiplex PCR amplified TCR CDR3 regions from genomic DNA. Genomic DNA extracted from each cell subset was distributed evenly over all wells of several immunoSEQ 96-well plates, and each plate served as one replicate. For sorted subsets, roughly 200 ng of genomic DNA, equivalent to some 33,000 T cell genomes, went into each replicate PCR. Purified libraries were quantified with a Qubit 3.0 fluorometer, sized on a Bioanalyzer 2100, and re-quantified with the KAPA Library Quantification kit. Each immunoSEQ 96-well plate was sequenced on its own single-read 150-cycle Illumina NextSeq 550 flow cell. As for how the authors treated the data: Because only junctional sequences without quality scores were contained in the immunoSEQ output, filtering matching that applied to full-length reads could not be performed. Sequences were annotated with PyIR, a Python wrapper for IgBLAST v1.9, using IMGT germline references to assign V/J genes and CDR3. Reads were filtered out if the reads had weak V/J assignments (E-value above 1e-6), no CDR3, stop codons, out-of-frame junctions, or ambiguous translated residues. V3J clonotypes were defined as sequences sharing the same inferred V gene, J gene, and CDR3 amino acid sequence. The percentage overlap between two repertoires was calculated by dividing the number of shared unique clonotypes by the size of the smaller repertoire. RTK rarefaction, the Chao1 estimator, and Recon v2.1 estimates of unobserved clonotypes were used to assess repertoire richness. For all TCRbeta clonotypes obtained by the gDNA method from a handful of donors, generation probabilities were computed with OLGA. As stored in TCRdb, this immuneACCESS dataset retains in-frame rearrangements with V and J assigned. A fraction of the clones does not appear; measured against another copy, unresolved V genes explain less than half of the discrepancy, and the remainder lacks a known reason. The V and J calls and clone size were taken over from that table, and D and trimming were inferred from the DNA. Across this sample there are about 2,200,000 clones, with about 92% seen only once. In total, the top ten clones hold 1.5% to 2% of the sample.

V was cut back by 6 bases and J by 5 bases, leaving a gap of 17 bases between them. CDR1 and CDR2 (ENHRY, SYGVKD) derive from the germline V gene. The CDR3 goes from the cysteine to the phenylalanine over 15 residues. Of the read, only the CDR3 DNA is kept; its 45 bases are in frame from base 1. For the CD8 naive samples, CD45RO-negative cells were positively selected for CCR7, yielding a CD45RA+CCR7+ population from which TemRA cells were excluded. The donors were healthy, HIV-negative adults with no recently reported acute infections or vaccinations. Every donor was a Caucasian adult living in Nashville, Tennessee, USA. Blood was obtained by leukapheresis, after which PBMCs were separated by Ficoll-Histopaque density gradient centrifugation and cryopreserved in liquid nitrogen vapor phase. Analytical flow cytometry was used to check the purity and quantity of each magnetically sorted T cell population. From each sorted fraction, genomic DNA was isolated and quantified by UV absorbance on a Nanodrop 2000c.

The material sequenced was naive CD8+ T cells from PBMCs. The cell subset or site label, read with the paper, signifies: CD45RA+CCR7+. The rearrangement combines TRBV10-3 with TRBJ2-1; TRBD2 could be the D gene, as 6 bases match. The sequence was collected from a man younger than 30 in good health. Some clones in this sample may be carry-over from other donors' samples. The CDR3 protein: CAIRGRLATNNEQFF. The nucleotide sequence is TGTGCCATCAGAGGTAGGCTAGCGACCAACAATGAGCAGTTCTTC.